Presented here are 23 T cell receptor beta chains from one specimen sequenced in a study of blood T cell repertoires in COVID-19 (dated by TCRdb to the early 2020s). The library relied on the immunoSEQ multiplex PCR assay. TCRdb took over this immuneACCESS table, retaining in-frame rearrangements with V and J assigned. Such tables are incomplete; in checked studies, under half of the missing clones stem from an unresolved V gene, and the remainder is unexplained. This sample holds approximately 190,000 clones; under 90% were observed only once. Jointly, the top ten make up under 15% of the sample. The sequenced material came from peripheral blood. The receptors derive from a man between 25 and 39 years old with active or convalescent COVID-19.

V usage is TRBV10-3 and J usage is TRBJ1-1, with TRBD1 identical over 8 bases. The trim removed 10 bases at V and 11 bases at J, leaving 24 bases unmatched. The CDR3 runs to 16 residues. Per germline, CDR1 ENHRY and CDR2 SYGVKD. CDR3 loop: CATSIGTGTGWVWAFF. CDR3 DNA sequence: TGTGCCACGTCAATAGGCACGGGGACAGGATGGGTTTGGGCTTTCTTT.

This chain uses TRBV12-5 with TRBJ1-1; possibly TRBD1 for D (5 bases). Germline CDR1 is LGHNT and CDR2 is FRNRAP. CDR3 size: 13 residues. The CDR3 DNA is TGTGTTTACTTTCCGGGGGGTTACACTGAAGCTTTCTTT. Amino acids: CVYFPGGYTEAFF.

The chain uses TRBV5-1 and TRBJ1-1, with D maybe TRBD1 (6 bases). The CDR3 runs to 16 residues. Trimming shortened V by 0 bases and J by 3 bases, and 15 bases separated the two germline ends. Germline CDR1 and CDR2: SGHRS and YFSETQ. CDR3 residues: CASSLGRGARDTEAFF. CDR3 in DNA: TGCGCCAGCAGCTTGGGTCGGGGGGCGAGGGACACTGAAGCTTTCTTT.

This chain joins TRBV11-3 and TRBJ1-1; 7 bases line up with TRBD1. Germline-derived CDR1 and CDR2 are SGHNT and YENEEA. CDR3 length: 14 amino acids. The V gene end was trimmed by 4 bases and the J gene end by 4 bases; junction bases not matched to a gene: 6. The CDR3 reads CASSSETGSTEAFF. CDR3 bases: TGTGCCAGCAGCTCAGAGACAGGGAGCACTGAAGCTTTCTTT. Drawing the rest from reference TRBV11-3 and TRBJ1-1, the complete variable domain is EAGVVQSPRYKIIEKKQPVAFWCNPISGHNTLYWYLQNLGQGPELLIRYENEEAVDDSQLPKDRFSAERLKGVDSTLKIQPAELGDSAVYLCASSSETGSTEAFFGQGTRLTVV.

This chain uses TRBV19 with TRBJ2-4, with 8 bases lining up with TRBD1. The CDR3 is 15 amino acids. The V segment lost 6 bases and the J segment 2 bases; nucleotides outside the gene matches: 6. Germline assignment: CDR1 LNHDA and CDR2 SQIVND (reference sequence). The DNA for the CDR3 is TGTGCCAGTAGCGGACAGGGAGGTACCAAAAACATTCAGTACTTC. Its translation: CASSGQGGTKNIQYF.

This chain uses TRBV18 with TRBJ2-3; no clear D gene. The germline V gene encodes CDR1 KGHSH and CDR2 LQKENI. V lost 0 bases and J 2 bases, leaving 9 bases between the germline ends. This CDR3 has 15 residues. Here the CDR3 reads CASSPPQVLTDTQYF. As DNA, the CDR3 is TGTGCCAGCTCACCACCGCAGGTCCTCACAGATACGCAGTATTTT. Combining the CDR3 with reference TRBV18 and TRBJ2-3 gives the whole variable domain NAGVMQNPRHLVRRRGQEARLRCSPMKGHSHVYWYRQLPEEGLKFMVYLQKENIIDESGMPKERFSAEFPKEGPSILRIQQVVRGDSAAYFCASSPPQVLTDTQYFGPGTRLTVL.

The V gene is TRBV29-1, the J gene TRBJ1-2; 9 positions agree with TRBD1. The CDR3 runs 12 residues. The germline CDR1 and CDR2 sequences are SQVTM and ANQGSEA. V lost 5 bases to trimming and J lost 8 bases; unmatched junction nucleotides: 6. This CDR3 reads CSVPQGAYGYTF. The CDR3 DNA reads TGCAGCGTTCCACAGGGGGCTTACGGCTACACCTTC.

A single count supports this clone. The chain employs TRBV10-3 and TRBJ2-7, with 7 bases fitting TRBD2. Losses at the gene ends were 10 bases for V and 0 bases for J; bases not matched to a gene: 9. The CDR3 is made up of 14 amino acids. Looked up from germline, CDR1 is ENHRY and CDR2 is SYGVKD. CDR3 sequence reads: CATVTSDSSYEQYF. As DNA, the CDR3 is TGTGCCACCGTTACTAGCGATAGCTCCTACGAGCAGTACTTC.

V usage is TRBV9 and J usage is TRBJ2-2; the match to TRBD1 covers 9 bases. V gave up 3 bases and J gave up 11 bases; unmatched junction bases: 23. The CDR3 is made up of 19 amino acids. From germline, CDR1 is SGDLS and CDR2 YYNGEE. The CDR3 bases are TGTGCCAGCAGCGGAGACCCCCAACGAACGGGACAGGGACGGTCCGAGCTGTTTTTT. It encodes CASSGDPQRTGQGRSELFF.

The chain carries TRBV21-1 and TRBJ2-7; the tabulated D call, TRBD1, remains unverified against the DNA. TRBV21-1 is classified as a pseudogene. The CDR3 covers 14 residues. The CDR3 reads CASSTDRKTYEQYF. The DNA of the CDR3 is TGTGCCAGCAGCACGGACAGGAAGACCTACGAGCAGTACTTC.

The J gene is TRBJ1-1, the V gene TRBV11-2; perhaps TRBD1 as D (5 bases). V dropped 6 bases and J dropped 4 bases, with 15 bases sitting between them. Germline V lookup: CDR1 SGHAT, CDR2 FQNNGV. This CDR3 has 14 residues. CDR3 sequence reads: CASRSSGGRTEAFF. CDR3 sequence (DNA): TGTGCCAGCAGGTCCTCGGGGGGACGCACTGAAGCTTTCTTT. Full variable domain (outside the CDR3, taken from reference TRBV11-2 and TRBJ1-1): EAGVAQSPRYKIIEKRQSVAFWCNPISGHATLYWYQQILGQGPKLLIQFQNNGVVDDSQLPKDRFSAERLKGVDSTLKIQPAKLEDSAVYLCASRSSGGRTEAFFGQGTRLTVV.

The chain links TRBV2 to TRBJ2-5, with 8 bases that match TRBD2. Germline V CDR1 and CDR2: SNHLY, FYNNEI. V was clipped by 5 bases and J by 5 bases; unmatched bases: 10. The CDR3 loop spans 15 amino acids. The CDR3 spells CASSSLAGHGETQYF. As DNA, the CDR3 is TGTGCCAGCAGTAGTTTAGCGGGACACGGGGAGACCCAGTACTTC.

The V and J genes are TRBV11-2 and TRBJ1-2; 8 positions match TRBD1. CDR1 is SGHAT, CDR2 FQNNGV, per germline. V dropped 3 bases and J dropped 2; count of bases not matched to a gene: 5. This CDR3 region has 15 residues. The CDR3 loop is CASSFHRGKNYGYTF. The CDR3 coding sequence is TGTGCCAGCAGCTTTCACAGGGGGAAAAACTATGGCTACACCTTC.

V and J are TRBV24-1 and TRBJ1-3; 7 bases line up with TRBD1. The CDR3 has 14 residues. Per the germline V gene, CDR1 is KGHDR and CDR2 is SFDVKD. V shed 4 bases and J 4 bases; nucleotides not matched to a gene: 3. This chain's CDR3 is CATSEGGWGNTIYF. The CDR3 bases are TGTGCCACCAGTGAAGGGGGCTGGGGAAACACCATATATTTT.

The V call is TRBV5-1, the J call TRBJ1-1, with 9 bases aligning to TRBD1. CDR1 is SGHRS and CDR2 is YFSETQ in the germline V gene. The CDR3 runs to 16 residues. V lost 9 bases to trimming and J lost 1 base; unmatched junction nucleotides: 13. In nucleotides, the CDR3 is TGCGCCACCAAATCCGAAGAGGGACAGGGGAACACTGAAGCTTTCTTT. Its protein product is CATKSEEGQGNTEAFF.

This rearrangement joins TRBV28 to TRBJ2-5; D remains ambiguous. This CDR3 comprises 14 residues. Trimming stripped 4 bases from V and 1 base from J, with 10 bases between. CDR1 and CDR2 from the germline V gene are MDHEN and SYDVKM. The CDR3 nucleotides read TGTGCCAGCAGTTCGCGAGTGTTCCAAGAGACCCAGTACTTC. Amino acids: CASSSRVFQETQYF.

The chain joins TRBV6-2 or TRBV6-3 to TRBJ2-1; D is perhaps TRBD2 (6 bases). Deletions cut 0 bases from V and 0 bases from J, with 12 bases between. This CDR3 comprises 17 residues. CDR1 and CDR2 from the germline V gene are MNHEY and SVGEGT. The CDR3 is CASSYSPSVSSYNEQFF. The CDR3 nucleotides read TGTGCCAGCAGTTACTCGCCTAGCGTCAGCTCCTACAATGAGCAGTTCTTC.

The chain uses TRBV7-2 and TRBJ2-1, with TRBD2 matching over 12 bases. The V gene's germline CDR1 is SGHTA and CDR2 FQGNSA. There are 17 residues in the CDR3. The V gene end was trimmed by 5 bases and the J gene end by 3 bases; junction bases not matched to a gene: 8. CDR3 coding DNA: TGTGCCAGCAGCCAGACTAGCGGGGGCTCTTACTACAATGAGCAGTTCTTC. This translates into CASSQTSGGSYYNEQFF.

The chain combines TRBV4-1 with TRBJ1-1; TRBD1 agrees at 8 bases. Germline CDR1 MGHRA, CDR2 YSYEKL. After removal of 1 base from V and 5 bases from J, the junction contained 6 bases not matched to a gene. The CDR3 totals 15 residues. CDR3 nucleotide sequence: TGCGCCAGCAGCCAAGTGGTCAGGGGGCGGACTGAAGCTTTCTTT. Translated: CASSQVVRGRTEAFF.

The rearrangement links TRBV28 to TRBJ1-4, with D possibly being TRBD1 (5 bases). From germline, CDR1 is MDHEN and CDR2 SYDVKM. The CDR3 extends over 14 amino acids. The V end was cut by 3 bases, the J end by 4 bases, with 9 bases between. This CDR3 reads CASSFGGINEKLFF. CDR3 sequence (DNA): TGTGCCAGCAGTTTTGGGGGGATTAATGAAAAACTGTTTTTT.

The J gene is TRBJ1-2, the V gene TRBV5-6; possible D gene TRBD1, 5 bases. The CDR3 totals 16 residues. Germline V gene sequence: CDR1 SGHDT, CDR2 YYEEEE. The V end was cut by 0 bases, the J end by 8 bases, with 20 bases between. This CDR3 reads CASSLVRIGAAGGYTF. CDR3 bases: TGTGCCAGCAGCTTGGTGAGGATAGGGGCTGCGGGAGGCTACACCTTC.

The V gene is TRBV11-2, the J gene TRBJ1-6; D remains unclear. The CDR3 is made up of 15 amino acids. Germline V gives CDR1 SGHAT, CDR2 FQNNGV. V was cut by 5 bases and J by 5 bases, with 13 bases left in between. CDR3 DNA sequence: TGTGCCAGCAGCCCATTAGCCCGGAATAATTCACCCCTCCACTTT. The encoded protein is CASSPLARNNSPLHF.

J is TRBJ1-2 and V is TRBV6-5; 7 nucleotides match TRBD1. V shed 0 bases and J 4 bases; nucleotides not matched to a gene: 8. This CDR3 contains 16 residues. Per the germline V gene, CDR1 is MNHEY and CDR2 is SVGAGI. The CDR3 region has the DNA TGTGCCAGCAGTTACTCGGGACAGCCGAGCCCCTATGGCTACACCTTC. It yields the protein CASSYSGQPSPYGYTF.